This passage covers 28 T cell receptor beta chains from one sample sequenced in a study of T cells in localized non-small cell lung cancer (dated by TCRdb to the early 2020s). The library was made by the immunoSEQ multiplex PCR assay. Sourced from immuneACCESS, this table was stored by TCRdb with only in-frame sequences that have V and J called. A share of the clones is absent; for the studies checked, an unresolved V gene accounts for under half, and the remainder has no known explanation. The sample table holds about 31,000 clones, of which roughly 94% were seen once. The ten largest clones take up over 0.6% of the sample. The material sequenced was peripheral blood, taken before any cancer treatment. These receptor sequences come from a woman aged 35-75 years with stage I lung adenocarcinoma.

DNA for the CDR3: TGCGCCAGCAGCTTGGCCGTGCAAGATACGCAGTATTTT. This encodes CASSLAVQDTQYF. The V and J genes are TRBV5-1 and TRBJ2-3, with D uncertain. The CDR3 extends over 13 amino acids. Trimming removed 0 bases at V and 5 bases at J, with 7 bases between. The V gene's germline CDR1 is SGHRS and CDR2 YFSETQ. The entire variable domain, with the rest obtained from reference TRBV5-1 and TRBJ2-3, is as follows: KAGVTQTPRYLIKTRGQQVTLSCSPISGHRSVSWYQQTPGQGLQFLFEYFSETQRNKGNFPGRFSGRQFSNSRSEMNVSTLELGDSALYLCASSLAVQDTQYFGPGTRLTVL.

This rearrangement joins TRBV4-3 to TRBJ1-6; the D gene is possibly TRBD1 (5 bases). This CDR3 spans 14 amino acids. V was shortened by 0 bases and J by 6 bases, with 6 bases between the two germline ends. The germline CDR1 and CDR2 sequences are LGHNA and YSLEER. The CDR3 spells CASSQEGGNSPLHF. As DNA, the CDR3 is TGCGCCAGCAGCCAAGAGGGGGGTAATTCACCCCTCCACTTT.

The genes are TRBV7-8 and TRBJ2-5; D is undetermined. Germline loops: CDR1 SGHVS, CDR2 FQNEAQ. The V end was cut by 0 bases, the J end by 4 bases, with 9 bases between. The CDR3 has 14 residues. CDR3 residues: CASSLAIRGETQYF. The CDR3 region has the DNA TGTGCCAGCAGCTTAGCGATTAGAGGAGAGACCCAGTACTTC.

This clone was seen just once. This chain connects TRBV5-5 to TRBJ1-2; D uncertain. The CDR3 runs 12 residues. Germline CDR1 and CDR2: SGHKS and YYEKEE (reference sequence). With 3 bases removed from V and 6 bases from J, the gap between germline ends came to 9 bases. The CDR3 here is CASSYGLNGYTF. The CDR3 DNA sequence: TGTGCCAGCAGCTATGGACTGAATGGCTACACCTTC.

The chain employs TRBV28 and TRBJ1-2; D is unclear. This CDR3 has 13 amino acids. Trimming removed 3 bases at V and 6 bases at J, with 11 bases between. The V gene's germline CDR1 is MDHEN and CDR2 SYDVKM. CDR3 in amino acids: CASSFREDHGYTF. As DNA, the CDR3 is TGTGCCAGCAGTTTCCGGGAGGACCATGGCTACACCTTC.

This clone has just one count. The chain has TRBV18 and TRBJ2-5; D tentatively fits TRBD1 or TRBD2 (7 bases each). Germline assignment: CDR1 KGHSH and CDR2 LQKENI. With 0 bases removed from V and 3 bases from J, the gap between germline ends came to 11 bases. The CDR3 spans 15 residues. The CDR3 bases are TGTGCCAGCTCACCACCCTCAGGGGGGGAAGAGACCCAGTACTTC. This sequence encodes CASSPPSGGEETQYF. The variable domain in full, completed from reference TRBV18 and TRBJ2-5, reads NAGVMQNPRHLVRRRGQEARLRCSPMKGHSHVYWYRQLPEEGLKFMVYLQKENIIDESGMPKERFSAEFPKEGPSILRIQQVVRGDSAAYFCASSPPSGGEETQYFGPGTRLLVL.

The J gene is TRBJ1-1, the V gene TRBV7-9; a possible D gene is TRBD1 (5 bases). From germline, CDR1 is SEHNR and CDR2 FQNEAQ (reference sequence). The CDR3 contains 14 residues. The ends were cut back, 1 base at V and 5 bases at J, with 11 bases in the middle. The DNA for the CDR3 is TGTGCCAGCAGCTTAGTGGCAGGGAGTACTGAAGCTTTCTTT. Translating gives CASSLVAGSTEAFF.

The rearrangement uses TRBV4-3 and TRBJ2-7; possible D gene TRBD1, 5 bases. This CDR3 contains 15 residues. The V and J ends lost 1 base and 0 bases respectively, with 10 bases between them. Germline-derived CDR1 and CDR2 are LGHNA and YSLEER. The CDR3 spells CASSQVIGASYEQYF. The CDR3 region has the DNA TGCGCCAGCAGCCAAGTGATTGGGGCCTCCTACGAGCAGTACTTC.

The chain employs TRBV2 and TRBJ1-2, with D maybe TRBD1 (6 bases). There are 13 residues in the CDR3. V was pared by 6 bases and J by 3 bases, with 11 bases between. Germline loops: CDR1 SNHLY, CDR2 FYNNEI. The CDR3 region has the DNA TGTGCCAGCAGGGGGGACACGGACTATGGCTACACCTTC. Protein product: CASRGDTDYGYTF.

The chain joins TRBV7-9 to TRBJ2-7; D gene uncertain. The CDR3 runs to 13 residues. Germline lookup yields CDR1 SEHNR and CDR2 FQNEAQ (reference sequence). The V end lost 2 bases, the J end lost 5 bases, and 10 bases lay between the germline ends. CDR3 bases: TGTGCCAGCAGCTTAATCGGTGGGCACGAGCAGTACTTC. Encoded protein: CASSLIGGHEQYF.

Comments on this clone: Other DNA sequences in this sample translate to the same CDR3. The rearrangement joins TRBV2 to TRBJ2-1; TRBD2 matches at 11 bases. The CDR3 totals 15 residues. Germline V gene data show CDR1 as SNHLY and CDR2 as FYNNEI. V trimming: 4 bases; J trimming: 8 bases; junction bases outside the gene matches: 7. CDR3 sequence: CASSVRGLAGDEQFF. The CDR3 DNA reads as TGTGCCAGCAGTGTGCGAGGACTAGCGGGCGATGAGCAGTTCTTC.

The chain couples TRBV18 to TRBJ2-7; D not certain. In germline, CDR1 is KGHSH, CDR2 LQKENI. The CDR3 has 16 residues. Trimming left V 5 bases short and J 0 bases short, with 17 bases between. The CDR3 coding sequence is TGTGCCAGCTCAAGGCCTCGCCCGATTAGCTCCTACGAGCAGTACTTC. Protein product: CASSRPRPISSYEQYF.

This rearrangement joins TRBV11-3 to TRBJ2-3, with TRBD1 matching over 7 bases. V shed 5 bases and J 7 bases; nucleotides not matched to a gene: 3. CDR1 and CDR2 from the germline V gene are SGHNT and YENEEA. This CDR3 has 12 amino acids. The CDR3 sequence: CASSRQGNTQYF. DNA of the CDR3: TGTGCCAGCAGCCGACAGGGAAATACGCAGTATTTT.

The J gene is TRBJ1-5, the V gene TRBV2; 10 nucleotides align to TRBD1. This CDR3 region has 14 residues. The J segment lost 6 bases and the V segment lost 6 bases, leaving 5 bases of the junction unmatched. The germline gives CDR1 SNHLY, CDR2 FYNNEI. CDR3 loop: CASRQGTGVQPQHF. The CDR3 DNA reads TGTGCCAGCAGACAAGGGACAGGGGTTCAGCCCCAGCATTTT.

The chain employs TRBV6-5 and TRBJ2-7; possibly TRBD1 or TRBD2 for D (5 bases each). The V and J ends lost 5 bases and 1 base respectively, with 12 bases between them. Germline V lookup: CDR1 MNHEY, CDR2 SVGAGI. There are 14 residues in the CDR3. The CDR3 here is CASSQRDGSYEQYF. CDR3 bases: TGTGCCAGCAGTCAACGGGACGGTTCCTACGAGCAGTACTTC.

This clone has only one observation. The chain uses TRBV7-4 and TRBJ2-3; D gene unclear. The CDR3 has 10 amino acids. Germline values: CDR1 SGHVT, CDR2 SQSDAQ. Trimming cost V 2 bases and J 10 bases, with 4 bases left between them. The CDR3 nucleotides are TGTGCCAGCAGCTTACGGGCGCAGTATTTT. Translated: CASSLRAQYF.

This rearrangement joins TRBV9 to TRBJ2-1; 8 bases are shared with TRBD1. V shed 0 bases, J shed 8 bases, and the junction held 7 bases outside the gene matches. The V gene's germline CDR1 is SGDLS and CDR2 YYNGEE. CDR3 size: 15 residues. Written as DNA, the CDR3 is TGTGCCAGCAGCGTAGGCCAGGGGGCTCTTCATGAGCAGTTCTTC. It specifies CASSVGQGALHEQFF.

The J gene is TRBJ1-2, the V gene TRBV7-2, with D possibly being TRBD1 (6 bases). V lost 5 bases, J lost 1 base, and 14 bases lay in between. The CDR3 has 15 residues. Germline V CDR1 and CDR2: SGHTA, FQGNSA. The CDR3 region has the DNA TGTGCCAGCAGCCCAGGGGACATTGGTAACTATGGCTACACCTTC. This sequence encodes CASSPGDIGNYGYTF. Together with reference TRBV7-2 and TRBJ1-2, the CDR3 gives the full variable domain: GAGVSQSPSNKVTEKGKDVELRCDPISGHTALYWYRQSLGQGLEFLIYFQGNSAPDKSGLPSDRFSAERTGGSVSTLTIQRTQQEDSAVYLCASSPGDIGNYGYTFGSGTRLTVV.

The V and J genes are TRBV4-3 and TRBJ1-1; 7 bases are a match to TRBD1. Germline loops: CDR1 LGHNA, CDR2 YSLEER. This CDR3 comprises 15 residues. V gave up 4 bases and J gave up 4 bases; unmatched junction bases: 9. The CDR3 nucleotides are TGCGCCAGCAGCCGAGACACAGGGGAGGTCACTGAAGCTTTCTTT. It is translated as CASSRDTGEVTEAFF.

In regard to this clone: Relative to the germline gene, one junction end is altered; a read error may explain this. The J gene is TRBJ2-7, the V gene TRBV6-1; TRBD1 matches at 7 bases. Germline CDR1 reads MNHNS; CDR2 reads SASEGT. The CDR3 totals 10 residues. The CDR3 DNA reads TGTGCCAGCAGTGACGGGACAGCGTTCTTC. It yields the protein CASSDGTAFF.

The rearrangement links TRBV7-9 to TRBJ1-4, with D perhaps TRBD1 (6 bases). Per the germline V gene, CDR1 is SEHNR and CDR2 is FQNEAQ (reference sequence). The CDR3 spans 15 residues. V lost 6 bases, J lost 7 bases, and 18 bases lay in between. CDR3 amino acids: CASRKSGGLSEKLFF. Written as DNA, the CDR3 is TGTGCCAGCAGAAAAAGCGGGGGGCTAAGTGAAAAACTGTTTTTT.

The chain recombines TRBV7-3 with TRBJ2-2; D unclear. CDR1 and CDR2 from the germline V gene are SGHTA and FQGTGA. V was cut by 1 base and J by 5 bases, with 14 bases left in between. The CDR3 is 16 amino acids. For the CDR3, the DNA is TGTGCCAGCAGCTTAAAAGGTGGCACTGCGACCGGGGAGCTGTTTTTT. Translation: CASSLKGGTATGELFF.

The chain combines TRBV19 with TRBJ2-7; tentatively, D is TRBD2 (6 bases). The germline CDR1 and CDR2 sequences are LNHDA and SQIVND (reference sequence). V gave up 5 bases and J gave up 1 base, with 15 bases separating them. CDR3 length: 15 amino acids. DNA of the CDR3: TGTGCCAGTAGTTCCCGGACGGGGGATTCCTACGAGCAGTACTTC. Translated, it gives CASSSRTGDSYEQYF.

The chain carries TRBV2 and TRBJ2-3, with D uncertain. Germline-derived CDR1 and CDR2 are SNHLY and FYNNEI. V was cut by 10 bases and J by 3 bases, with 17 bases left in between. The CDR3 contains 14 residues. DNA for the CDR3: TGTGCCACAACAAGGACCCTGTCTACAGATACGCAGTATTTT. Its translation: CATTRTLSTDTQYF.

The rearrangement links TRBV29-1 to TRBJ2-3, with D perhaps assigned TRBD1 or TRBD2 (5 bases each). Germline V gene data show CDR1 as SQVTM and CDR2 as ANQGSEA. V lost 7 bases to trimming and J lost 5 bases, with 19 bases between them. The CDR3 covers 14 residues. As DNA, the CDR3 is TGCAGCGGGGGGATGGCCGCGAGGGGAGATACGCAGTATTTT. Encoded protein: CSGGMAARGDTQYF.

The chain links TRBV9 to TRBJ2-7; 10 bases map to TRBD2. Germline V lookup: CDR1 SGDLS, CDR2 YYNGEE. CDR3 length: 15 residues. V gave up 3 bases and J gave up 6 bases; unmatched junction bases: 9. The CDR3 reads CASSARSGRAAEQYF. Here the CDR3 DNA reads TGTGCCAGCAGCGCCCGAAGCGGGAGGGCCGCCGAGCAGTACTTC.

This chain uses TRBV2 with TRBJ1-2, with a tentative D call TRBD1 (5 bases). V lost 3 bases to trimming and J lost 6 bases, with 14 bases between them. From germline, CDR1 is SNHLY and CDR2 FYNNEI. There are 14 residues in the CDR3. CDR3 amino acids: CASSDTIRGDGYTF. In nucleotides, the CDR3 is TGTGCCAGCAGTGACACAATACGGGGCGATGGCTACACCTTC. Full variable domain (rest looked up from reference TRBV2 and TRBJ1-2): EPEVTQTPSHQVTQMGQEVILRCVPISNHLYFYWYRQILGQKVEFLVSFYNNEISEKSEIFDDQFSVERPDGSNFTLKIRSTKLEDSAMYFCASSDTIRGDGYTFGSGTRLTVV.

CDR3 amino acids: CASSPGLNTGELFF. CDR3 in DNA: TGTGCCAGCTCACCGGGACTAAACACCGGGGAGCTGTTTTTT. V gene TRBV18 combines with J gene TRBJ2-2, with TRBD2 identical over 7 bases. The germline gives CDR1 KGHSH, CDR2 LQKENI. Trimming removed 3 bases from V and 2 bases from J; junction bases left unmatched: 0. This CDR3 comprises 14 residues. The variable domain in full, completed from reference TRBV18 and TRBJ2-2, reads NAGVMQNPRHLVRRRGQEARLRCSPMKGHSHVYWYRQLPEEGLKFMVYLQKENIIDESGMPKERFSAEFPKEGPSILRIQQVVRGDSAAYFCASSPGLNTGELFFGEGSRLTVL.